Each of the 32 T cell receptor beta chains below was sequenced from the same sample in a study of post-analysis software for immune sequencing data. Unique molecular identifiers featured in each of the TCR beta cDNA libraries. MiXCR, run by TCRdb on the PCR reads, gives a single entry per CDR3 protein. This sample has about 430,000 distinct CDR3 sequences, with approximately 37% found just once. The study, taken as a whole, reports: Comparison of patients with controls showed 4 to 6 TRBV segments more frequent in patients, TRBV5-6, TRBV5-1 and TRBV20-1 among them.

These receptors' targets are unknown. Sequences were obtained from blood. These receptor sequences come from a girl aged 2 to 10 with multiple sclerosis.

The CDR3 bases are TGTGCCAGCAGCGTCCGGGGCGATAAGTTCTTC. This sequence encodes CASSVRGDKFF. The chain links TRBV28 to TRBJ2-1, with D perhaps TRBD1 or TRBD2 (5 bases each). The CDR3 consists of 11 residues. The V and J ends lost 6 bases and 14 bases respectively, with 14 bases between them. Germline V gene lookup returns CDR1 MDHEN and CDR2 SYDVKM.

This clonotype came up a few times. The junction differs from germline at one of its ends, possibly a read error. The chain joins TRBV6-6 to TRBJ2-5; 8 nucleotides line up with TRBD1. CDR1 and CDR2 (germline): MNHNY, SVGAGI (reference sequence). This CDR3 comprises 17 residues. CDR3 protein: CTSSFGIIKTGEETQYF. The CDR3 DNA sequence: TGTACCAGCAGCTTCGGCATCATTAAGACAGGGGAAGAGACCCAGTACTTC.

This clonotype was counted only a few times. The CDR3, as DNA: TGCAGTGCTAGAGATCGTCAGCTGGGACTAGCGGGACTCTCCTACGAGCAGTACTTC. This codes for CSARDRQLGLAGLSYEQYF. The chain links TRBV20-1 to TRBJ2-7; the match to TRBD2 covers 13 bases. J gave up 0 bases and V 0 bases, and 11 bases lay outside the gene matches. This CDR3 is 19 amino acids long. CDR1 and CDR2 (germline): DFQATT, SNEGSKA (reference sequence).

The chain recombines TRBV6-6 with TRBJ1-1; possible D gene TRBD1, 6 bases. The V and J ends lost 7 bases and 1 base respectively, with 19 bases between them. The CDR3 totals 16 residues. Germline-derived CDR1 and CDR2 are MNHNY and SVGAGI (reference sequence). CDR3 nucleotides: TGTGCCAGCACCAACAGGGATCGGGGTTCGAACACTGAAGCTTTCTTT. Amino acid sequence: CASTNRDRGSNTEAFF.

This chain connects TRBV9 to TRBJ1-1; D not certain. The CDR3 totals 13 residues. V lost 3 bases, J lost 1 base, and 7 bases lay in between. The germline V gene encodes CDR1 SGDLS and CDR2 YYNGEE. The CDR3 DNA is TGTGCCAGCAGCGGGACGGCGAACACTGAAGCTTTCTTT. Its translation is CASSGTANTEAFF.

The rearrangement joins TRBV9 to TRBJ1-5; 10 bases are shared with TRBD1. The CDR3 sequence is 15 residues long. Germline loops: CDR1 SGDLS, CDR2 YYNGEE. The J segment lost 7 bases and the V segment lost 5 bases, leaving 9 bases of the junction unmatched. The CDR3: CASSRQGAMYQPQHF. As DNA, the CDR3 is TGTGCCAGCAGTCGACAGGGGGCAATGTACCAGCCCCAGCATTTT.

This clonotype showed up just a few times. The chain recombines TRBV6-2 or TRBV6-3 with TRBJ1-5; weak D call: TRBD1 (6 bases). CDR1 is MNHEY and CDR2 is SVGEGT in the germline V gene. The V gene lost 6 bases and the J gene lost 8 bases, with 17 bases spanning the gap. The CDR3 is made up of 14 amino acids. For the CDR3, the DNA is TGTGCCAGCAGATACGCCACAGGGACTAAGCCCCAGCATTTT. Amino acids: CASRYATGTKPQHF.

The V gene is TRBV27, the J gene TRBJ2-1; D remains unclear. Germline assignment: CDR1 MNHEY and CDR2 SMNVEV (reference sequence). The germline V and J ends were trimmed by 1 base and 4 bases, with 5 bases remaining between them. This CDR3 has 13 amino acids. The CDR3 bases are TGTGCCAGCAGTTTATTTGTTTACAATGAGCAGTTCTTC. It codes for CASSLFVYNEQFF.

This clonotype was observed a handful of times. The chain links TRBV7-6 to TRBJ1-6; D unclear. The length of the CDR3 is 16 residues. Per the germline V gene, CDR1 is SGHVS and CDR2 is FNYEAQ. Trimming removed 1 base at V and 2 bases at J, with 9 bases between. The CDR3 spells CASSLERSTYNSPLHF. DNA for the CDR3: TGTGCCAGCAGCTTAGAAAGGTCTACCTATAATTCACCCCTCCACTTT.

CDR3 nucleotides: TGCGCCAGCAGCCAAGCGTTCAGGGAGAACACTGAAGCTTTCTTT. As protein: CASSQAFRENTEAFF. The V gene is TRBV4-1, the J gene TRBJ1-1, with a weak D call TRBD1 (5 bases). This CDR3 is 15 amino acids long. Trimming cost V 1 base and J 1 base, with 10 bases left between them. Germline V CDR1 and CDR2: MGHRA, YSYEKL.

This clonotype was picked up a small number of times. The V and J genes are TRBV9 and TRBJ1-2, with 8 bases identical to TRBD1. J lost 0 bases, V lost 6 bases, and 7 bases had no gene match. Germline-derived CDR1 and CDR2 are SGDLS and YYNGEE. The CDR3 runs to 15 residues. The CDR3 DNA sequence: TGTGCCAGCACCAATCCCAGGGGGCCTAACTATGGCTACACCTTC. Protein product: CASTNPRGPNYGYTF.

The chain joins TRBV11-2 to TRBJ2-7, with a weak D call TRBD2 (7 bases). V was shortened by 5 bases and J by 4 bases, with 24 bases between the two germline ends. From germline, CDR1 is SGHAT and CDR2 FQNNGV. This CDR3 has 17 amino acids. CDR3: CASSLIGGAVPPYEQYF. The CDR3 bases are TGTGCCAGCAGCCTAATAGGGGGGGCGGTCCCCCCATACGAGCAGTACTTC. The full variable domain, rest sourced from reference TRBV11-2 and TRBJ2-7, is EAGVAQSPRYKIIEKRQSVAFWCNPISGHATLYWYQQILGQGPKLLIQFQNNGVVDDSQLPKDRFSAERLKGVDSTLKIQPAKLEDSAVYLCASSLIGGAVPPYEQYFGPGTRLTVT.

The rearrangement links TRBV20-1 to TRBJ2-5; D is perhaps TRBD2 (6 bases). Germline loops: CDR1 DFQATT, CDR2 SNEGSKA (reference sequence). The CDR3 has 14 amino acids. Trimming left V 4 bases short and J 1 base short, with 13 bases between. The DNA of the CDR3 is TGCAGTGCTACGAAGCGGGTGGGCCAAGAGACCCAGTACTTC. It specifies CSATKRVGQETQYF.

The rearrangement uses TRBV7-2 and TRBJ1-2; unclear D gene. CDR3 length: 13 residues. Germline lookup yields CDR1 SGHTA and CDR2 FQGNSA. Trimming shortened V by 5 bases and J by 8 bases, and 15 bases separated the two germline ends. DNA of the CDR3: TGTGCCAGCAGCCCGCAGGAAACTGGGGGCTACACCTTC. Residues: CASSPQETGGYTF.

This chain connects TRBV29-1 to TRBJ2-5; 13 nucleotides align to TRBD2. The J call is in doubt because the DNA end fits TRBJ2-7 better. Germline V gene sequence: CDR1 SQVTM, CDR2 ANQGSEA. The CDR3 has 14 residues. The CDR3 coding sequence is TGCAGCGCCTACACTAGCGGGGGGGCCCGCGAGCAGTACTTC. This translates into CSAYTSGGAREQYF.

The chain joins TRBV20-1 to TRBJ1-5; D possibly corresponds to TRBD1 (5 bases). This CDR3 is built from 15 residues. Germline CDR1 and CDR2: DFQATT and SNEGSKA (reference sequence). V lost 2 bases and J lost 2, with 13 bases in between. CDR3 in amino acids: CSARTGTRGNQPQHF. For the CDR3, the DNA is TGCAGTGCTAGAACCGGGACTAGGGGCAATCAGCCCCAGCATTTT.

The chain recombines TRBV4-2 with TRBJ2-7; D is ambiguous. CDR3 size: 14 residues. CDR1 is LGHNA and CDR2 is YNFKEQ in the germline V gene. Trimming pared 1 base from V and 4 bases from J, leaving 11 bases between. This CDR3 is CASSQGGTGYEQYF. The CDR3 DNA reads TGTGCCAGCAGCCAAGGGGGAACTGGTTACGAGCAGTACTTC.

This clonotype was observed a single time. Compared with germline, one end of the junction differs, possibly owing to a read error. CDR3 bases: TGTGCCGGCAGTTCCGGGGATGTTAGGACCCAGTACTTC. This encodes CAGSSGDVRTQYF. This chain uses TRBV6-5 with TRBJ2-7, with D possibly matching TRBD2 (5 bases). The J call is uncertain, as TRBJ2-5 better fits the DNA end. This CDR3 has 13 amino acids. In germline, CDR1 is MNHEY, CDR2 SVGAGI.

The CDR3 DNA reads TGTGCCAGTGGAGGTGCAGAGAACACTGAAGCTTTCTTT. Amino acids: CASGGAENTEAFF. V is TRBV2 and J is TRBJ1-1; D is unclear. V was pared by 9 bases and J by 1 base, with 12 bases between. Looked up from germline, CDR1 is SNHLY and CDR2 is FYNNEI. CDR3 length: 13 residues. Looking up the rest from reference TRBV2 and TRBJ1-1 gives the full variable domain: EPEVTQTPSHQVTQMGQEVILRCVPISNHLYFYWYRQILGQKVEFLVSFYNNEISEKSEIFDDQFSVERPDGSNFTLKIRSTKLEDSAMYFCASGGAENTEAFFGQGTRLTVV.

The chain has TRBV5-6 and TRBJ2-4, with 7 bases fitting TRBD2. Germline V CDR1 and CDR2: SGHDT, YYEEEE. CDR3 length: 15 residues. Germline trimming cut 4 bases from V and 3 bases from J; bases unmatched to any gene: 7. CDR3 nucleotides: TGTGCCAGCAGCACATTGACTAGCCGCAAAAACATTCAGTACTTC. This codes for CASSTLTSRKNIQYF.

This rearrangement joins TRBV12-3 or TRBV12-4 to TRBJ2-7; TRBD1 aligns across 11 bases. The CDR3 totals 15 residues. The junction had 7 bases not matched to a gene; V was cut back by 7 bases and J by 2 bases. The CDR3, as DNA: TGTGCCAGCACCCAATCGGGACAGGGGGCCTACGAGCAGTACTTC. Its protein product is CASTQSGQGAYEQYF.

The chain couples TRBV7-6 to TRBJ1-6; a weak D match, TRBD1 (6 bases). The CDR3 is made up of 15 amino acids. The V and J ends lost 2 bases and 10 bases respectively, with 15 bases between them. CDR1 SGHVS and CDR2 FNYEAQ come from the germline V gene. The CDR3 loop reads CASSLIATGFSPLHF. DNA of the CDR3: TGTGCCAGCAGCTTAATTGCGACAGGATTCTCACCCCTCCACTTT.

This clonotype showed up just a few times. The rearrangement links TRBV18 to TRBJ1-4; unclear D gene. The V gene's germline CDR1 is KGHSH and CDR2 LQKENI. The CDR3 sequence is 14 residues long. Trimming left V 5 bases short and J 3 bases short, with 10 bases between. The DNA for the CDR3 is TGTGCCAGCTCAGCCGGGCCATCTAATGAAAAACTGTTTTTT. Amino acid sequence: CASSAGPSNEKLFF.

A few counts support this clonotype. The V call is TRBV24-1, the J call TRBJ2-1; a possible D gene is TRBD2 (5 bases). Germline assignment: CDR1 KGHDR and CDR2 SFDVKD. V gave up 5 bases and J gave up 5 bases, with 12 bases separating them. The CDR3 runs 14 residues. The CDR3 is CATSGRSWDNEQFF. CDR3 coding DNA: TGTGCCACCAGTGGGAGGAGTTGGGACAATGAGCAGTTCTTC.

The J gene is TRBJ2-7, the V gene TRBV28; TRBD1 agrees at 7 bases. CDR3 length: 13 residues. Germline trimming cut 5 bases from V and 3 bases from J; bases unmatched to any gene: 4. CDR1 and CDR2 (germline): MDHEN, SYDVKM. The CDR3 is CASSTGVYYEQYF. The CDR3 DNA sequence: TGTGCCAGCAGTACAGGGGTATACTACGAGCAGTACTTC.

This clonotype was seen a few times. The gene calls are TRBV6-6 and TRBJ2-1, with 7 bases aligning to TRBD2. CDR1 and CDR2 from the germline V gene are MNHNY and SVGAGI (reference sequence). This CDR3 has 16 amino acids. The junction had 2 bases not matched to a gene; V was cut back by 0 bases and J by 0 bases. The CDR3 protein is CASSYSLAASYNEQFF. The CDR3, as DNA: TGTGCCAGCAGTTACTCCCTAGCGGCCTCCTACAATGAGCAGTTCTTC.

The V call is TRBV29-1, the J call TRBJ2-2; 12 nucleotides align to TRBD2. This CDR3 is built from 17 residues. Germline trimming cut 7 bases from V and 0 bases from J; bases unmatched to any gene: 9. Germline CDR1 is SQVTM and CDR2 is ANQGSEA. The CDR3 is CSALLAGGPTNTGELFF. CDR3 coding DNA: TGCAGCGCCCTGCTAGCGGGAGGGCCGACGAACACCGGGGAGCTGTTTTTT.

This clonotype was counted between two and nine times. The CDR3 loop is CSARFLGRNTEAFF. Here the CDR3 DNA reads TGCAGTGCTAGATTCCTGGGGAGGAACACTGAAGCTTTCTTT. This rearrangement joins TRBV20-1 to TRBJ1-1; no clear D. Between the trimmed V and J ends, which lost 2 bases and 1 base, there was a span of 11 bases. Germline CDR1 is DFQATT and CDR2 is SNEGSKA (reference sequence). This CDR3 has 14 residues.

The chain combines TRBV5-1 with TRBJ2-5; 8 bases are shared with TRBD2. Germline V CDR1 and CDR2: SGHRS, YFSETQ. The CDR3 runs to 14 residues. V trimming: 4 bases; J trimming: 0 bases; junction bases outside the gene matches: 2. CDR3 coding DNA: TGCGCCAGCAGCGCGGGACTAGACCAAGAGACCCAGTACTTC. Translating gives CASSAGLDQETQYF.

The V and J genes are TRBV7-6 and TRBJ2-5; 9 bases are a match to TRBD1. The J call may be incorrect, as the DNA end agrees better with TRBJ2-7. The CDR3 runs to 14 residues. Per the germline V gene, CDR1 is SGHVS and CDR2 is FNYEAQ. DNA for the CDR3: TGTGCCAGCGCTGCTGGGGACAGGGCCTACGAGCAGTACTTC. Protein: CASAAGDRAYEQYF.

The chain recombines TRBV12-3 or TRBV12-4 with TRBJ2-3; unclear D gene. The CDR3 is 13 amino acids. Trimming took 5 bases from V and 5 from J, leaving 11 bases between them. Here the CDR3 DNA reads TGTGCCAGCAGTCTCATTGGGGTAGATACGCAGTATTTT. Its translation is CASSLIGVDTQYF.

The chain uses TRBV4-3 and TRBJ2-2, with 8 bases identical to TRBD1. Trimming cost V 4 bases and J 2 bases; bases outside gene matches: 3. The germline gives CDR1 LGHNA, CDR2 YSLEER. CDR3 length: 15 amino acids. In nucleotides, the CDR3 is TGCGCCAGCAGCCTACAGGGGGATAACACCGGGGAGCTGTTTTTT. Amino acid sequence: CASSLQGDNTGELFF.